The rows below give T cell receptor beta chains drawn from one sample of a study of T cell responses to AZD1222 COVID-19 vaccine. Using immunoSEQ multiplex PCR, the repertoire was profiled, and TCRdb retains in-frame clones only, with some absent. The sample lists about 110,000 clones, nearly 90% occurring once. The sequencing used peripheral blood, collected on day 0 of AZD1222 vaccination. These receptors all come from an adult in good health. The CDR3 runs from the conserved cysteine through the conserved F or W. The order of the fields is clone size, D gene, J gene, V gene, CDR3 protein, CDR3 DNA. D genes are given only for firm matches. Part of the rows lack a size; the others show once, few, many or a class for expanded clones.

size: -; D: -; J: TRBJ2-7; V: TRBV2; CDR3: CASGLEGLAYEQYF; DNA: TGTGCCAGCGGGCTGGAGGGGTTAGCCTACGAGCAGTACTTC
size: -; D: -; J: TRBJ1-5; V: TRBV10-3; CDR3: CAISEHQGNGQPQHF; DNA: TGTGCCATCAGTGAGCATCAGGGGAACGGTCAGCCCCAGCATTTT
size: -; D: -; J: TRBJ1-5; V: TRBV19; CDR3: CASSVNRFNQPQHF; DNA: TGTGCCAGTAGCGTAAACAGGTTCAATCAGCCCCAGCATTTT
size: -; D: -; J: TRBJ1-2; V: TRBV3-1/TRBV3-2; CDR3: CASSQMGARDYGYTF; DNA: TGTGCCAGCAGCCAAATGGGGGCGCGGGACTATGGCTACACCTTC
size: -; D: -; J: TRBJ1-2; V: TRBV4-1; CDR3: CASSQNNYGYTF; DNA: TGCGCCAGCAGCCAAAACAACTATGGCTACACCTTC
size: once; D: -; J: TRBJ1-2; V: TRBV7-9; CDR3: CASSPTTNFYGYTF; DNA: TGTGCCAGCAGCCCGACCACAAACTTCTATGGCTACACCTTC
size: -; D: -; J: TRBJ1-3; V: TRBV6-5; CDR3: CASRDGGSGNTIYF; DNA: TGTGCCAGCAGAGACGGGGGATCTGGAAACACCATATATTTT
size: -; D: -; J: TRBJ1-1; V: TRBV6-5; CDR3: CASSTSQGNTEAFF; DNA: TGTGCCAGCAGTACCTCACAGGGAAACACTGAAGCTTTCTTT
size: -; D: TRBD2; J: TRBJ2-7; V: TRBV27; CDR3: CASPRTSGRREQYF; DNA: TGTGCCAGCCCCCGGACTAGCGGGAGGAGAGAGCAGTACTTC
size: -; D: -; J: TRBJ2-2; V: TRBV5-4; CDR3: CASSRGSGAGELFF; DNA: TGTGCCAGCAGCCGGGGGAGCGGTGCCGGGGAGCTGTTTTTT
size: -; D: -; J: TRBJ2-5; V: TRBV11-2; CDR3: CASSARGTQYF; DNA: TGTGCCAGCTCCGCCAGGGGGACCCAGTACTTC
size: once; D: TRBD2; J: TRBJ2-5; V: TRBV5-1; CDR3: CASSRTVERGGDETQYF; DNA: TGCGCCAGCAGCCGGACGGTAGAGCGGGGGGGCGACGAGACCCAGTACTTC
size: -; D: -; J: TRBJ2-1; V: TRBV3-1/TRBV3-2; CDR3: CASSQEGVGPYNEQFF; DNA: TGTGCCAGCAGCCAAGAGGGGGTGGGGCCCTACAATGAGCAGTTCTTC
size: -; D: -; J: TRBJ2-7; V: TRBV28; CDR3: CASSFLASSYEQYF; DNA: TGTGCCAGCAGTTTTCTCGCGAGCTCCTACGAGCAGTACTTC
size: -; D: -; J: TRBJ1-5; V: TRBV5-6; CDR3: CASSLALDPYQPQHF; DNA: TGTGCCAGCAGCTTGGCTCTAGATCCCTATCAGCCCCAGCATTTT
size: -; D: -; J: TRBJ1-4; V: TRBV12-3/TRBV12-4; CDR3: CASSARRGEKLFF; DNA: TGTGCCAGCAGCGCCCGCCGCGGAGAAAAACTGTTTTTT
size: -; D: -; J: TRBJ2-7; V: TRBV7-2; CDR3: CASSTRQSHQEQYF; DNA: TGTGCCAGCAGCACCAGACAGTCCCATCAGGAGCAGTACTTC
size: -; D: -; J: TRBJ2-5; V: TRBV19; CDR3: CASSIADTDWETQYF; DNA: TGTGCCAGTAGTATAGCGGACACCGATTGGGAGACCCAGTACTTC
size: -; D: TRBD1; J: TRBJ1-2; V: TRBV28; CDR3: CASSLGQGYGYTF; DNA: TGTGCCAGCAGTTTAGGACAGGGCTATGGCTACACCTTC
size: once; D: -; J: TRBJ1-1; V: TRBV6-4; CDR3: CASREGRLNTEAFF; DNA: TGTGCCAGCAGGGAGGGACGGCTGAACACTGAAGCTTTCTTT
size: -; D: TRBD1; J: TRBJ2-7; V: TRBV5-1; CDR3: CASSVWTGSYEQYF; DNA: TGCGCCAGCAGCGTTTGGACAGGGAGCTACGAGCAGTACTTC
size: once; D: -; J: TRBJ2-5; V: TRBV10-3; CDR3: CATNRGLSSGTEETQYF; DNA: TGTGCCACTAACAGGGGGCTTTCTAGCGGGACCGAAGAGACCCAGTACTTC
size: -; D: -; J: TRBJ1-1; V: TRBV5-1; CDR3: CASSLVAGLGVNTEAFF; DNA: TGCGCCAGCAGCTTGGTAGCCGGGTTGGGGGTGAACACTGAAGCTTTCTTT
size: -; D: -; J: TRBJ2-1; V: TRBV12-3/TRBV12-4; CDR3: CASSLRRDNEQFF; DNA: TGTGCCAGCAGTTTACGCAGAGACAATGAGCAGTTCTTC
size: once; D: -; J: TRBJ1-1; V: TRBV11-2; CDR3: CASSLEKGGNTEAFF; DNA: TGTGCCAGCAGCTTAGAGAAGGGGGGGAACACTGAAGCTTTCTTT
size: -; D: -; J: TRBJ1-5; V: TRBV3-1/TRBV3-2; CDR3: CASSQDEDQPQHF; DNA: TGTGCCAGCAGCCAAGATGAGGATCAGCCCCAGCATTTT
size: -; D: TRBD1; J: TRBJ2-7; V: TRBV6-2/TRBV6-3; CDR3: CASSQDRGYEQYF; DNA: TGTGCCAGCAGTCAGGACAGGGGATACGAGCAGTACTTC
size: -; D: -; J: TRBJ1-1; V: TRBV10-3; CDR3: CAISHEGSTEAFF; DNA: TGTGCCATCAGTCATGAGGGGTCCACTGAAGCTTTCTTT
size: -; D: TRBD1; J: TRBJ1-2; V: TRBV5-1; CDR3: CASHRGENDGYTF; DNA: TGCGCCAGCCACAGGGGCGAAAATGATGGCTACACCTTC
size: few; D: -; J: TRBJ1-6; V: TRBV3-1/TRBV3-2; CDR3: CASSQEYPGNSPLHF; DNA: TGTGCCAGCAGCCAAGAGTACCCCGGGAATTCACCCCTCCACTTT
size: -; D: -; J: TRBJ2-3; V: TRBV5-1; CDR3: CASRPPAGSTDTQYF; DNA: TGCGCCAGCCGCCCCCCGGCGGGATCCACAGATACGCAGTATTTT
size: once; D: TRBD1; J: TRBJ1-5; V: TRBV6-5; CDR3: CASSSMTGVGQPQHF; DNA: TGTGCCAGCAGTTCCATGACAGGGGTTGGGCAGCCCCAGCATTTT
size: -; D: -; J: TRBJ1-4; V: TRBV28; CDR3: CASSSWDPADNEKLFF; DNA: TGTGCCAGCAGTTCCTGGGATCCGGCTGATAATGAAAAACTGTTTTTT
size: once; D: -; J: TRBJ1-4; V: TRBV2; CDR3: CASRQGIVREKLFF; DNA: TGTGCCAGCAGACAGGGAATAGTGAGAGAAAAACTGTTTTTT
size: once; D: -; J: TRBJ2-2; V: TRBV7-2; CDR3: CASSLGQGGTGELFF; DNA: TGTGCCAGCAGCTTGGGTCAGGGGGGTACCGGGGAGCTGTTTTTT
size: few; D: -; J: TRBJ1-2; V: TRBV28; CDR3: CASSLGGNYGYTF; DNA: TGTGCCAGCAGTTTGGGCGGTAACTATGGCTACACCTTC
size: -; D: TRBD1; J: TRBJ2-7; V: TRBV30; CDR3: CAWMGQGGEQYF; DNA: TGTGCCTGGATGGGACAGGGGGGAGAGCAGTACTTC
size: -; D: -; J: TRBJ1-5; V: TRBV7-8; CDR3: CASSLAFGGQPQHF; DNA: TGTGCCAGCAGCCTCGCCTTTGGGGGCCAGCCCCAGCATTTT
size: -; D: -; J: TRBJ1-2; V: TRBV7-9; CDR3: CASSLDGQGRVYGYTF; DNA: TGTGCCAGCAGCTTAGACGGGCAGGGCAGAGTTTATGGCTACACCTTC
size: -; D: TRBD1; J: TRBJ2-7; V: TRBV5-8; CDR3: CASSGEGTGAAYEQYF; DNA: TGTGCCAGCAGCGGAGAAGGGACAGGGGCCGCCTACGAGCAGTACTTC
size: once; D: TRBD1; J: TRBJ2-2; V: TRBV18; CDR3: CASSLDRGYGELFF; DNA: TGTGCCAGCTCACTCGACAGGGGTTACGGGGAGCTGTTTTTT
size: -; D: -; J: TRBJ1-6; V: TRBV9; CDR3: CASSDPKATDSPLHF; DNA: TGTGCCAGCAGCGACCCTAAGGCTACTGATTCACCCCTCCACTTT
size: -; D: -; J: TRBJ2-2; V: TRBV5-1; CDR3: CASSRFSGDRTGELFF; DNA: TGCGCCAGCAGCCGGTTCTCGGGGGATAGGACCGGGGAGCTGTTTTTT
size: -; D: -; J: TRBJ2-6; V: TRBV5-1; CDR3: CASSLQGFSSYGANVLTF; DNA: TGCGCCAGCAGCTTGCAGGGTTTCAGCTCTTACGGGGCCAACGTCCTGACTTTC
size: -; D: -; J: TRBJ1-1; V: TRBV29-1; CDR3: CSVAQNTEAFF; DNA: TGCAGCGTTGCTCAGAACACTGAAGCTTTCTTT